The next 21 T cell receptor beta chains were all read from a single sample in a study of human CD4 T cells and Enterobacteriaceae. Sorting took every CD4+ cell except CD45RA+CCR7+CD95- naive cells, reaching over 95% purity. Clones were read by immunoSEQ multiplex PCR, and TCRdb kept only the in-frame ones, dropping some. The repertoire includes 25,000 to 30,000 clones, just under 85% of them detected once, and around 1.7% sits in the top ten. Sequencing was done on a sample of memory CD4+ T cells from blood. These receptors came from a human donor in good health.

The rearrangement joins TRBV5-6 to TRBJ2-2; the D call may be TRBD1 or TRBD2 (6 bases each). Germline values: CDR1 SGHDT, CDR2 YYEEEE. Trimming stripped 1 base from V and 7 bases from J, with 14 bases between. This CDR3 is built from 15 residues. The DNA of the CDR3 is TGTGCCAGCAGCTTGAAGGTCAGGGGAGGCGGGGAGCTGTTTTTT. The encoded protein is CASSLKVRGGGELFF.

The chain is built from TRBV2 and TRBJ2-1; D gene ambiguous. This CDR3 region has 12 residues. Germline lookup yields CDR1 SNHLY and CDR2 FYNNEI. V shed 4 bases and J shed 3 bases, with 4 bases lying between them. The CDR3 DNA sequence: TGTGCCAGCAGTGTGGACTACAATGAGCAGTTCTTC. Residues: CASSVDYNEQFF.

The CDR3 loop reads CASRQGGRETQYF. The DNA of the CDR3 is TGTGCCAGCAGACAGGGGGGGAGGGAGACCCAGTACTTC. V gene TRBV7-2 combines with J gene TRBJ2-5, with D possibly matching TRBD1 (8 bases). The germline gives CDR1 SGHTA, CDR2 FQGNSA. The CDR3 runs to 13 residues. Trimming took 6 bases from V and 5 from J, leaving 13 bases between them.

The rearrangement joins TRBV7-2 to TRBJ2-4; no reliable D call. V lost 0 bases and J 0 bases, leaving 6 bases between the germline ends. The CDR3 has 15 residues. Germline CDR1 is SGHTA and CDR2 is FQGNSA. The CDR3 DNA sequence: TGTGCCAGCAGCTTAGCGGGTCTAGCCAAAAACATTCAGTACTTC. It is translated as CASSLAGLAKNIQYF.

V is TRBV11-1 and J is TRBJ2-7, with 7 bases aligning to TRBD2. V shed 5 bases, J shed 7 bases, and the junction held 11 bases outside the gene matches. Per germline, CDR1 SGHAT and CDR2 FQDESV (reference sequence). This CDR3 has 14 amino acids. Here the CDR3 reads CASSRGNAGDEQYF. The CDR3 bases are TGTGCCAGCAGCAGGGGTAATGCGGGGGATGAGCAGTACTTC.

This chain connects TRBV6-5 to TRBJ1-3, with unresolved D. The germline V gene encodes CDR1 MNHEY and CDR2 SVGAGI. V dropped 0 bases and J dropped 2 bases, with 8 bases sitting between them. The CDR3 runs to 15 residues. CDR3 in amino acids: CASSYSTDAGNTIYF. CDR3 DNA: TGTGCCAGCAGTTACTCGACGGATGCTGGAAACACCATATATTTT.

CDR3 region: CASRDPVAFYEQYF. DNA for the CDR3: TGTGCCAGCAGGGACCCTGTGGCGTTCTACGAGCAGTACTTC. This rearrangement joins TRBV6-1 to TRBJ2-7; unclear D gene. In germline, CDR1 is MNHNS, CDR2 SASEGT. V was pared by 6 bases and J by 3 bases, with 15 bases between. The CDR3 is 14 residues long.

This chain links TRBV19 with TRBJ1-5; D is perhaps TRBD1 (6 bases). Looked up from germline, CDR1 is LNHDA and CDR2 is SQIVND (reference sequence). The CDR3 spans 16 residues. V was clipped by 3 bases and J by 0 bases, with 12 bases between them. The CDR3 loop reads CASSIGGAFSNQPQHF. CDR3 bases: TGTGCCAGTAGTATCGGGGGGGCCTTTAGCAATCAGCCCCAGCATTTT.

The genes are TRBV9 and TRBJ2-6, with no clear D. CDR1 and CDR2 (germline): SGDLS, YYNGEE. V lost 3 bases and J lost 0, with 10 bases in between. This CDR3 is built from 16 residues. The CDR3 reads CASSGGISSGANVLTF. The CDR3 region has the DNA TGTGCCAGCAGCGGAGGAATTTCCTCTGGGGCCAACGTCCTGACTTTC.

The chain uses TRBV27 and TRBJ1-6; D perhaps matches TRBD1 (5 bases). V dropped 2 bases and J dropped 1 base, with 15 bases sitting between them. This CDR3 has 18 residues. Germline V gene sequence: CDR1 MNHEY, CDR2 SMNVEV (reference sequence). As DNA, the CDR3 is TGTGCCAGCAGTTTAACGTCCAGGGTTGGATCCTATAATTCACCCCTCCACTTT. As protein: CASSLTSRVGSYNSPLHF.

The CDR3 DNA is TGTGCCAGCAGTGCTCCCTCCGGGACTAGCAGAGGCGACACCGGGGAGCTGTTTTTT. Translation: CASSAPSGTSRGDTGELFF. The chain uses TRBV6-1 and TRBJ2-2; 9 nucleotides match TRBD2. The V segment lost 4 bases and the J segment 3 bases; nucleotides outside the gene matches: 15. CDR1 MNHNS and CDR2 SASEGT come from the germline V gene. CDR3 length: 19 residues.

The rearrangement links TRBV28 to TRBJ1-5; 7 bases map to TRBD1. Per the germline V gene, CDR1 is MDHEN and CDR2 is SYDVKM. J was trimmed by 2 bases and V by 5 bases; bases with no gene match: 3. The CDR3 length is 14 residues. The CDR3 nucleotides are TGTGCCAGCAGTCCAGGGGGGGGCAATCAGCCCCAGCATTTT. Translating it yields CASSPGGGNQPQHF.

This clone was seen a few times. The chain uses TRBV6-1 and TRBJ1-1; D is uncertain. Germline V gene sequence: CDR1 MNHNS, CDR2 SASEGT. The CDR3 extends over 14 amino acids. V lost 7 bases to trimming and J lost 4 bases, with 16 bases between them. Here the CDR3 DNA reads TGTGCCAGCATTTGGAGTCAGGAGGCCACTGAAGCTTTCTTT. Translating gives CASIWSQEATEAFF.

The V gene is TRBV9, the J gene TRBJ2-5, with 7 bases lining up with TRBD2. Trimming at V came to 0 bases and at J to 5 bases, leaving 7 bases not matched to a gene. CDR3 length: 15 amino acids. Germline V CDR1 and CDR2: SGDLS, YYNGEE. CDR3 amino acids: CASSVAPISGETQYF. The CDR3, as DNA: TGTGCCAGCAGCGTAGCCCCGATTAGCGGGGAGACCCAGTACTTC. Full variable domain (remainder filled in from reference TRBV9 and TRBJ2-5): DSGVTQTPKHLITATGQRVTLRCSPRSGDLSVYWYQQSLDQGLQFLIQYYNGEERAKGNILERFSAQQFPDLHSELNLSSLELGDSALYFCASSVAPISGETQYFGPGTRLLVL.

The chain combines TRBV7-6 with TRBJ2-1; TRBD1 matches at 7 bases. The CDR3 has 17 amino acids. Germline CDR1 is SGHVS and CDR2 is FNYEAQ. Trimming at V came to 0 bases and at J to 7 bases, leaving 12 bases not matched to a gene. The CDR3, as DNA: TGTGCCAGCAGCTTAGCACGGGACAGAACTTCGGCGAATGAGCAGTTCTTC. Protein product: CASSLARDRTSANEQFF.

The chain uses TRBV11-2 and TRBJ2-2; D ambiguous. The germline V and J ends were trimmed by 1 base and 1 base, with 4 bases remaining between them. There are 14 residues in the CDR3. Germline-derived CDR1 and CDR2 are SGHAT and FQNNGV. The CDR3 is CASSLGQNTGELFF. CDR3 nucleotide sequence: TGTGCCAGCAGCTTAGGGCAGAACACCGGGGAGCTGTTTTTT.

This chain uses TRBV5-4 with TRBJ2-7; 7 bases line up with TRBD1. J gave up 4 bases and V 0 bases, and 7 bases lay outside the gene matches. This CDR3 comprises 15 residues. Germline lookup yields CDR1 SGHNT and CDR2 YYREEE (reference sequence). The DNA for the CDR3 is TGTGCCAGCAGCTTGGAGGGGGCGGCAGCGTACGAGCAGTACTTC. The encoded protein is CASSLEGAAAYEQYF. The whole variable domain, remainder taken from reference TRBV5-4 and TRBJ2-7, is ETGVTQSPTHLIKTRGQQVTLRCSSQSGHNTVSWYQQALGQGPQFIFQYYREEENGRGNFPPRFSGLQFPNYSSELNVNALELDDSALYLCASSLEGAAAYEQYFGPGTRLTVT.

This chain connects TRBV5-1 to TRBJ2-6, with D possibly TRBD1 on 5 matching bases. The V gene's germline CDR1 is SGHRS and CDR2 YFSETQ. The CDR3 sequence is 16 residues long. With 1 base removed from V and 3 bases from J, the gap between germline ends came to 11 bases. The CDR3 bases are TGCGCCAGCAGCTTGCGAAGGGGCGTTGGGGCCAACGTCCTGACTTTC. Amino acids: CASSLRRGVGANVLTF.

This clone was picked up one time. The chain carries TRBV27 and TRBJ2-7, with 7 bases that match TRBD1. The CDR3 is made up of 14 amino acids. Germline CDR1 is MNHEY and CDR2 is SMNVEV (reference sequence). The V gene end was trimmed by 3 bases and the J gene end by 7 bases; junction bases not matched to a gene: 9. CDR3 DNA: TGTGCCAGCAGTTTTGCAACAGGGGCTACGGAGCAGTACTTC. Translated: CASSFATGATEQYF.

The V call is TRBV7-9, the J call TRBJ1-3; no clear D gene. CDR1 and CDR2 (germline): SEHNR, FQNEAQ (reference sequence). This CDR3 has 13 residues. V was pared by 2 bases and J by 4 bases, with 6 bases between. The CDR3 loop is CASSLFQGNTIYF. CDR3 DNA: TGTGCCAGCAGCTTATTCCAGGGAAACACCATATATTTT. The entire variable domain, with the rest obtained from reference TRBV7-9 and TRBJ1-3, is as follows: DTGVSQNPRHKITKRGQNVTFRCDPISEHNRLYWYRQTLGQGPEFLTYFQNEAQLEKSRLLSDRFSAERPKGSFSTLEIQRTEQGDSAMYLCASSLFQGNTIYFGEGSWLTVV.

The CDR3 spells CASSQEPLAGTLSTDTQYF. As DNA, the CDR3 is TGCGCCAGCAGCCAAGAACCCCTAGCGGGGACTCTTAGCACAGATACGCAGTATTTT. The chain is built from TRBV4-1 and TRBJ2-3, with 9 positions matching TRBD2. V was pared by 0 bases and J by 0 bases, with 10 bases of the junction left unmatched. The CDR3 is 19 amino acids. Germline CDR1 is MGHRA and CDR2 is YSYEKL.